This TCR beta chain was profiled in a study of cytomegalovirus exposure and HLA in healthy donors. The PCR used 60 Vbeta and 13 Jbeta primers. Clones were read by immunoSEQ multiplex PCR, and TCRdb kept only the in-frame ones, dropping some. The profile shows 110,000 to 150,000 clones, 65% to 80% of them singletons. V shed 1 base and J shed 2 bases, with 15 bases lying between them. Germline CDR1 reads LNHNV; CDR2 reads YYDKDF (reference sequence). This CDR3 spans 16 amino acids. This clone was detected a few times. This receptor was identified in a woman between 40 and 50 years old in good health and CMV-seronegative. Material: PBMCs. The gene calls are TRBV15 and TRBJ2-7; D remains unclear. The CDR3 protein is CATSRGLQIVPYEQYF. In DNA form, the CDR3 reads TGTGCCACCAGCAGAGGGTTACAGATAGTTCCCTACGAGCAGTACTTC.